This T cell receptor (beta chain) came from a study of blood T cell repertoires in COVID-19. Looking at the study overall: The cDNA or gDNA used as material had been derived from T cells, B-cell-depleted T cells, or PBMCs.

Under the authors' procedure: From reference gene primer amplification, estimates of nucleated cell counts were derived. Data came from immunoSEQ multiplex PCR; TCRdb stores just in-frame clones and leaves some out. That table furnishes V, J and clone size, whereas the DNA furnished D and trimming. Among 140,000 to 150,000 clones listed, around 84% were seen once. CDR3 size: 16 residues. V lost 1 base, J lost 1 base, and 13 bases lay in between. Per the germline V gene, CDR1 is SGHAT and CDR2 is FQNNGV. The material sequenced was peripheral blood. This sequence was found in a man in his fifties or sixties with active or convalescent COVID-19. The V call is TRBV11-2, the J call TRBJ2-5; weak D call: TRBD1 (6 bases). The CDR3 reads CASSLGGVGGQETQYF. CDR3 nucleotide sequence: TGTGCCAGCAGCTTAGGCGGAGTAGGGGGCCAAGAGACCCAGTACTTC.